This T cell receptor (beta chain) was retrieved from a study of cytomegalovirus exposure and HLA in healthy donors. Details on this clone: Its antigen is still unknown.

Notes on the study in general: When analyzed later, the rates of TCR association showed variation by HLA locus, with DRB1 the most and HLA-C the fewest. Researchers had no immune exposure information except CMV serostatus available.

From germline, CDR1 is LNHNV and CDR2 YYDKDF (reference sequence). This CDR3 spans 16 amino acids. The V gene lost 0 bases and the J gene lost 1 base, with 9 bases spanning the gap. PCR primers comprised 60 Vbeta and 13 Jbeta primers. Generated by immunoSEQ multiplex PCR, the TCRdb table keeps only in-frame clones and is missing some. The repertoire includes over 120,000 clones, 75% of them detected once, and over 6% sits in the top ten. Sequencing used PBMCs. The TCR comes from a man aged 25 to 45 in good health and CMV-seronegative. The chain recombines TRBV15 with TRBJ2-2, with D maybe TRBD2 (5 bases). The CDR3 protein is CATSRESEENTGELFF. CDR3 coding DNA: TGTGCCACCAGCAGAGAATCGGAGGAGAACACCGGGGAGCTGTTTTTT.